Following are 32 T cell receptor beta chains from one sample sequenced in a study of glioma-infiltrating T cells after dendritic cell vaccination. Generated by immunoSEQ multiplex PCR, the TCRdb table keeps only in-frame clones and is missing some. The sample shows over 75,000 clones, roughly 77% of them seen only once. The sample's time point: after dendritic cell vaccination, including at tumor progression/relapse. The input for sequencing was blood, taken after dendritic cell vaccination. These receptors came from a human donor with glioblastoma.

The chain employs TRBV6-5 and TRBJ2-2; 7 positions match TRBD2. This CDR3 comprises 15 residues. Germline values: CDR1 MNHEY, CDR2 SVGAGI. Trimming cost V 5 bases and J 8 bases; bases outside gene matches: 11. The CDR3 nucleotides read TGTGCCAGCAGTCCGAGCGGACTAGTCGCTGGGGAGCTGTTTTTT. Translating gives CASSPSGLVAGELFF.

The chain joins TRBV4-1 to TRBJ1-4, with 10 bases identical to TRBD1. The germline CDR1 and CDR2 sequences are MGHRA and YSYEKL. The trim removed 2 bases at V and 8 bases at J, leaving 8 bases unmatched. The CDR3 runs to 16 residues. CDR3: CASSQPDRGLGEKLFF. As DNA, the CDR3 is TGCGCCAGCAGCCAACCCGACAGGGGGCTCGGGGAAAAACTGTTTTTT.

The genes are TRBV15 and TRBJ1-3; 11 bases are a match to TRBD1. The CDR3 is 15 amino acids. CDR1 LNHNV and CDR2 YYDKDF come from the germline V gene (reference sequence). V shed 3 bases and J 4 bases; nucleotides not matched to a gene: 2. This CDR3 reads CATSRGTGGGNTIYF. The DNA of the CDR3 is TGTGCCACCAGCAGGGGGACAGGGGGGGGAAACACCATATATTTT.

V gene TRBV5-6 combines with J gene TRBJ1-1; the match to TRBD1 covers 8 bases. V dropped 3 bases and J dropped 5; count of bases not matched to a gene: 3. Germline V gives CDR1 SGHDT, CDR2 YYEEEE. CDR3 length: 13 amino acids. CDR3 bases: TGTGCCAGCAGCTACAGGGGGGGAACTGAAGCTTTCTTT. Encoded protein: CASSYRGGTEAFF.

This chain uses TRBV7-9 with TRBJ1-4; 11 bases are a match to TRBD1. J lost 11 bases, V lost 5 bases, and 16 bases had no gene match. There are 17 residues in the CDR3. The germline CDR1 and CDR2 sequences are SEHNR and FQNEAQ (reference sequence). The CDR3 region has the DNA TGTGCCAGCAGCCCCAGAACGGGGGACAGGGGGACGGGGAAACTGTTTTTT. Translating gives CASSPRTGDRGTGKLFF.

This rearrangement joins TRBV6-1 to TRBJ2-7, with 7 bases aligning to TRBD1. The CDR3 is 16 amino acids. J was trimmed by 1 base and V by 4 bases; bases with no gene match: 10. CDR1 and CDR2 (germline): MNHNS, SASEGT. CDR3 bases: TGTGCCAGCAGTGCGGACCGGGACAGCCTGTCCTACGAGCAGTACTTC. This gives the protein CASSADRDSLSYEQYF.

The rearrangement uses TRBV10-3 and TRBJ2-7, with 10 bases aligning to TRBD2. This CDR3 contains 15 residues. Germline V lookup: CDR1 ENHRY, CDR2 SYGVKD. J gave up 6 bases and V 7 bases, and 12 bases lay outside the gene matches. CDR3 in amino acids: CAITTPERGGAEQYF. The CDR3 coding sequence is TGTGCCATCACCACGCCCGAGCGGGGGGGCGCCGAGCAGTACTTC.

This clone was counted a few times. In DNA, the CDR3 is TGCGCCAGCGGACTAGAGACCTACGAGCAGTACTTC. Protein product: CASGLETYEQYF. The genes are TRBV5-1 and TRBJ2-7; TRBD2 aligns across 7 bases. The CDR3 extends over 12 amino acids. V dropped 7 bases and J dropped 2; count of bases not matched to a gene: 3. The germline V gene encodes CDR1 SGHRS and CDR2 YFSETQ.

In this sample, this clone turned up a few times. The CDR3: CAITRTAEGNTIYF. The DNA of the CDR3 is TGTGCCATCACCCGGACAGCCGAAGGAAACACCATATATTTT. V usage is TRBV10-3 and J usage is TRBJ1-3; a weak D match, TRBD1 (6 bases). The CDR3 length is 14 residues. CDR1 ENHRY and CDR2 SYGVKD come from the germline V gene. Trimming pared 7 bases from V and 4 bases from J, leaving 14 bases between.

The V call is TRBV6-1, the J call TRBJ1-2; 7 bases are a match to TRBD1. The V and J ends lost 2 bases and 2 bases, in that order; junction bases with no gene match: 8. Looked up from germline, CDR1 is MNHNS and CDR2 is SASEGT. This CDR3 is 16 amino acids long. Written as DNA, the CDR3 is TGTGCCAGCAGTGAATTCCCGACAGGGTTGAACTATGGCTACACCTTC. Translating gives CASSEFPTGLNYGYTF.

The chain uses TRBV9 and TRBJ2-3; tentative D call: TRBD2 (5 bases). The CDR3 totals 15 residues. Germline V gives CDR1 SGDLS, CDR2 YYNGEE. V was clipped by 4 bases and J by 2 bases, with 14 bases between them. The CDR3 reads CASSPSPTLTDTQYF. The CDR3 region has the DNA TGTGCCAGCAGCCCTAGCCCAACCCTCACAGATACGCAGTATTTT.

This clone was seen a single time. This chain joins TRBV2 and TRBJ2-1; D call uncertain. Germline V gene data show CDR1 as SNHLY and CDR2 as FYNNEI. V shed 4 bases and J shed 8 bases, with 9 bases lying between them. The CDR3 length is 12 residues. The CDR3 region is CASSAGFYEQFF. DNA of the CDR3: TGTGCCAGCAGTGCAGGATTTTATGAGCAGTTCTTC.

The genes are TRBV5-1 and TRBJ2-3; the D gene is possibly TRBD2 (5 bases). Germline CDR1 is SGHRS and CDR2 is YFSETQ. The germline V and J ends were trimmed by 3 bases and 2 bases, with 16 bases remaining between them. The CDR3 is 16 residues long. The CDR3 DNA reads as TGCGCCAGCAGCTCACTAGGGAGTGCGTCCACAGATACGCAGTATTTT. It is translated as CASSSLGSASTDTQYF.

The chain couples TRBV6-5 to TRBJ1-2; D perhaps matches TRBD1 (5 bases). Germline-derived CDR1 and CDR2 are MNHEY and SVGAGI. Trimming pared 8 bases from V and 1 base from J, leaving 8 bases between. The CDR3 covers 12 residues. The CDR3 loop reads CASGTSNYGYTF. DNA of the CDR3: TGTGCCAGCGGGACTAGTAACTATGGCTACACCTTC.

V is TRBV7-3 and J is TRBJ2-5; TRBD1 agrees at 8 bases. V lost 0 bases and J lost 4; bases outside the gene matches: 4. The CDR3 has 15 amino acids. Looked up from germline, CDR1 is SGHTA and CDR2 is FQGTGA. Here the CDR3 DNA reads TGTGCCAGCAGCTTAACTGGGACAGGAGGAGAGACCCAGTACTTC. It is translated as CASSLTGTGGETQYF. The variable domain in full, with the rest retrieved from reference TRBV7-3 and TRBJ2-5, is GAGVSQTPSNKVTEKGKYVELRCDPISGHTALYWYRQSLGQGPEFLIYFQGTGAADDSGLPNDRFFAVRPEGSVSTLKIQRTERGDSAVYLCASSLTGTGGETQYFGPGTRLLVL.

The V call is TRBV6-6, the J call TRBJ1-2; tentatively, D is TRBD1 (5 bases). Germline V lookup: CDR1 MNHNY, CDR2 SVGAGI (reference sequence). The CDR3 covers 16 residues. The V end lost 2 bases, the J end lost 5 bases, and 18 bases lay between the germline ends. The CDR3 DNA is TGTGCCAGCAGTTACCGCCGGATAGGGGAAGGGTATGGCTACACCTTC. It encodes CASSYRRIGEGYGYTF.

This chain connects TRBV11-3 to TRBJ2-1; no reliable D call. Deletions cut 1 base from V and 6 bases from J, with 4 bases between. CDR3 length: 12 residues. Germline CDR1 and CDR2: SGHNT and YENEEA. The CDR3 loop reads CASSLGLNEQFF. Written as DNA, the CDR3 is TGTGCCAGCAGCTTAGGACTCAATGAGCAGTTCTTC.

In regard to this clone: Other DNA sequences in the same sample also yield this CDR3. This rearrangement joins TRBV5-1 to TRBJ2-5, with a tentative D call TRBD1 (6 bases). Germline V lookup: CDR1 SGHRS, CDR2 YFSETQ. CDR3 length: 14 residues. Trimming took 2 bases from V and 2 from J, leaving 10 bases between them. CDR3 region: CASSLQGDQETQYF. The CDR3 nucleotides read TGCGCCAGCAGCTTACAGGGTGATCAAGAGACCCAGTACTTC.

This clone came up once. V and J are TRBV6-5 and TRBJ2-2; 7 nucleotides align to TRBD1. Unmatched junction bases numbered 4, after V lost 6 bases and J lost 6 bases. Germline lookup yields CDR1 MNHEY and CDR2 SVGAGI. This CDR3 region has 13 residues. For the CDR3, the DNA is TGTGCCAGCAGGTACAGGGGTCCCGGGGAGCTGTTTTTT. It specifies CASRYRGPGELFF.

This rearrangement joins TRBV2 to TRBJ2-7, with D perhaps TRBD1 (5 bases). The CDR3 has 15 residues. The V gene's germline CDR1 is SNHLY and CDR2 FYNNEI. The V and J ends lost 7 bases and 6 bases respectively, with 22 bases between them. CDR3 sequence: CASTKDNAESTEQYV. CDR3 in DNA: TGTGCCAGCACTAAGGACAACGCGGAATCAACCGAGCAGTACGTC.

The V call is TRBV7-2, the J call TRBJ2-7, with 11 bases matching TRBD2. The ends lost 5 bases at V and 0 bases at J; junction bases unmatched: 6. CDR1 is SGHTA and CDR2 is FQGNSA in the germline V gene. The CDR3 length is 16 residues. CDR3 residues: CASSLRLAGSSYEQYF. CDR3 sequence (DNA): TGTGCCAGCAGCCTCCGACTAGCGGGAAGCTCCTACGAGCAGTACTTC.

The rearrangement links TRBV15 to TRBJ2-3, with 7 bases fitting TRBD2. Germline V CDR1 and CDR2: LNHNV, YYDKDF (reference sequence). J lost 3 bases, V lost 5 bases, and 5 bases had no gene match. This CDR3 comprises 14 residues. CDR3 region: CATSPGGVTDTQYF. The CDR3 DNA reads TGTGCCACCAGCCCGGGAGGTGTGACAGATACGCAGTATTTT.

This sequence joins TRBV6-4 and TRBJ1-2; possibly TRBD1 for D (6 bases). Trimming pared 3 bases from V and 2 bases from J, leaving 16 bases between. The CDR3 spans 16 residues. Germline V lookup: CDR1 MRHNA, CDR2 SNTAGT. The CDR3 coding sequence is TGTGCCAGCAGTGATGGTTTCAATGGGGGCAACTATGGCTACACCTTC. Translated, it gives CASSDGFNGGNYGYTF.

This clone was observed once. The CDR3 DNA reads as TGCGCCAGTATACCGACAGGACTCATTAACACCGGGGAGCTGTTTTTT. Its protein is CASIPTGLINTGELFF. The chain has TRBV10-2 and TRBJ2-2, with a possible D match to TRBD1 (6 bases). Germline CDR1 and CDR2: WSHSY and SAAADI. The CDR3 totals 16 residues. V was shortened by 9 bases and J by 2 bases, with 19 bases between the two germline ends.

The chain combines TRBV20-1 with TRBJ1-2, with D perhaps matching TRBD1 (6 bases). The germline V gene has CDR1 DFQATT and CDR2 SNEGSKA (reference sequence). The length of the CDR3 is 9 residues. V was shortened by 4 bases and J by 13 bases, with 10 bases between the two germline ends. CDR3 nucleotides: TGCAGTGCTATTGCAGGGGTCACCTTC. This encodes CSAIAGVTF.

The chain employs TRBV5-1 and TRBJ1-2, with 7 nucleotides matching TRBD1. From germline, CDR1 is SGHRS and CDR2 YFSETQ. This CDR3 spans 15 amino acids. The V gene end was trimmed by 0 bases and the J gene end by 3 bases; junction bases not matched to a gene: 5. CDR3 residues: CASSLGGTGDYGYTF. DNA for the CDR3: TGCGCCAGCAGCTTGGGTGGAACAGGGGACTATGGCTACACCTTC.

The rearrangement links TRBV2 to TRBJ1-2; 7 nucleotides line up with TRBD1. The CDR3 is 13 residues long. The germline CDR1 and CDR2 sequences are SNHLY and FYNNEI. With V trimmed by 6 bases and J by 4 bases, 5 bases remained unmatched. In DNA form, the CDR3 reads TGTGCCAGCAGCTTGAGGGGGCCCTATGGCTACACCTTC. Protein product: CASSLRGPYGYTF.

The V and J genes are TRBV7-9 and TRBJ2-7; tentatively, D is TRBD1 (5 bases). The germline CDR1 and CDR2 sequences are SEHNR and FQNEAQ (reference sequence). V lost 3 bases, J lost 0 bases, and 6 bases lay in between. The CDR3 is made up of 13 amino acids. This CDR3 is CASSLTDSYEQYV. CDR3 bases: TGTGCCAGCAGCTTGACAGACTCCTACGAGCAGTACGTC.

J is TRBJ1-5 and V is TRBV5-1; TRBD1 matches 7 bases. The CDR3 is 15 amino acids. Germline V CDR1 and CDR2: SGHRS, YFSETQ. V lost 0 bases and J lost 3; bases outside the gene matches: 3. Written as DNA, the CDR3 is TGCGCCAGCAGCTTGGGACAGGGCCCCAATCAGCCCCAGCATTTT. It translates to CASSLGQGPNQPQHF.

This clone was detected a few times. The CDR3 spells CASRGQGRIYGYTF. The DNA of the CDR3 is TGTGCCAGCAGGGGACAGGGGCGAATCTATGGCTACACCTTC. The rearrangement links TRBV6-1 to TRBJ1-2; TRBD1 agrees at 10 bases. The V and J ends lost 6 bases and 4 bases, in that order; junction bases with no gene match: 5. Germline assignment: CDR1 MNHNS and CDR2 SASEGT. The CDR3 is made up of 14 amino acids.

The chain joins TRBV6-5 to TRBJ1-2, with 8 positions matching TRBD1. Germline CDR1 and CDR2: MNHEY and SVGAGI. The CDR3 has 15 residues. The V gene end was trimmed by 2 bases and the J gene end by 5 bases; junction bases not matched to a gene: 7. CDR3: CASSYGRQGIYGYTF. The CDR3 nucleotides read TGTGCCAGCAGTTACGGCAGACAGGGGATATATGGCTACACCTTC.

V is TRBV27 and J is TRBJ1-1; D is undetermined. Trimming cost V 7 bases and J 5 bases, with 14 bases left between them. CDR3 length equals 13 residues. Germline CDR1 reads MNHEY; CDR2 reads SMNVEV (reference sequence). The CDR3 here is CASTLTRWTEAFF. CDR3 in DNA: TGTGCCAGCACCCTGACACGGTGGACTGAAGCTTTCTTT.